The 6 T cell receptor beta chains presented below share a single source sample, sequenced in a study of CD8 T cells in Susac syndrome. Random hexamers were used to reverse transcribe the RNA input (about 0.5 to 1 ug). TCRdb redid the calling of the immunoSEQ multiplex PCR reads with MiXCR, one entry per CDR3 protein. The profile shows some 150,000 distinct CDR3 sequences, roughly 95% of them singletons. Sequenced: CD4+ T cells from PBMCs. The receptors shown here come from a human donor in good health.

V and J are TRBV11-2 and TRBJ1-3, with no clear D. This CDR3 has 13 amino acids. Germline V gives CDR1 SGHAT, CDR2 FQNNGV. The V and J ends lost 6 bases and 0 bases respectively, with 6 bases between them. The CDR3 DNA is TGTGCCAGCAGTTTTTACTCTGGAAACACCATATATTTT. Translating it yields CASSFYSGNTIYF.

The chain joins TRBV3-1 to TRBJ2-2; D is undetermined. This CDR3 is 14 amino acids long. V lost 0 bases to trimming and J lost 2 bases, with 4 bases between them. Germline V gene sequence: CDR1 LGHDT, CDR2 YNNKEL (reference sequence). The DNA for the CDR3 is TGTGCCAGCAGCCAAGACGGAAACACCGGGGAGCTGTTTTTT. Translating gives CASSQDGNTGELFF.

This chain links TRBV20-1 with TRBJ2-7; no reliable D call. The germline V and J ends were trimmed by 3 bases and 3 bases, with 15 bases remaining between them. This CDR3 has 14 residues. The germline V gene has CDR1 DFQATT and CDR2 SNEGSKA (reference sequence). The CDR3, as DNA: TGCAGTGCTAGCCTCAGTAACCCCCTCTACGAGCAGTACTTC. This codes for CSASLSNPLYEQYF.

The chain uses TRBV20-1 and TRBJ2-4; the match to TRBD2 covers 7 bases. Trimming removed 5 bases from V and 0 bases from J; junction bases left unmatched: 1. This CDR3 has 13 residues. Germline CDR1 and CDR2: DFQATT and SNEGSKA (reference sequence). The CDR3 DNA sequence: TGCAGTGCTTCTAGCGGAGCCAAAAACATTCAGTACTTC. The encoded protein is CSASSGAKNIQYF.

The chain couples TRBV20-1 to TRBJ1-1; D is unresolved. The germline gives CDR1 DFQATT, CDR2 SNEGSKA (reference sequence). The CDR3 runs 13 residues. Trimming pared 0 bases from V and 3 bases from J, leaving 8 bases between. The CDR3 DNA follows: TGCAGTGCTAGAGATCCCCGGGACACTGAAGCTTTCTTT. It yields the protein CSARDPRDTEAFF.

The chain is built from TRBV5-1 and TRBJ1-1, with D uncertain. The CDR3 is 13 residues long. Per germline, CDR1 SGHRS and CDR2 YFSETQ. Between the trimmed V and J ends, which lost 3 bases and 0 bases, there was a span of 6 bases. CDR3 in amino acids: CASSSVVNTEAFF. As DNA, the CDR3 is TGCGCCAGCAGCTCGGTGGTGAACACTGAAGCTTTCTTT.